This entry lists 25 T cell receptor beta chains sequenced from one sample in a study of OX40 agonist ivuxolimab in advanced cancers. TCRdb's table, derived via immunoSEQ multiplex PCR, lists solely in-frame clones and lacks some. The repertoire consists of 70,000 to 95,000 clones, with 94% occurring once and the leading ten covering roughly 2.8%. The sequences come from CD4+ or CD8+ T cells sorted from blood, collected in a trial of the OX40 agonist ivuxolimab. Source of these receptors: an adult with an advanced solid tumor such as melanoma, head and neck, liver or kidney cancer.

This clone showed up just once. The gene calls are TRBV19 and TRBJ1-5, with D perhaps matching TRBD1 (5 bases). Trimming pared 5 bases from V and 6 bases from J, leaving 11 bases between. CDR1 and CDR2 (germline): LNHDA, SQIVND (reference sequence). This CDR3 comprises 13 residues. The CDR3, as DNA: TGTGCCAGTAGTCCCCGGGGGTCTCAGCCCCAGCATTTT. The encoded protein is CASSPRGSQPQHF.

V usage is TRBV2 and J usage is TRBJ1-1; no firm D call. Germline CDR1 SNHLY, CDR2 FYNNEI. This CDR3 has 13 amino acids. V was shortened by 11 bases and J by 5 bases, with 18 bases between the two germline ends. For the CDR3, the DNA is TGTGCCGTCGAGAGGCCTCCGGGGACTGAAGCTTTCTTT. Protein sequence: CAVERPPGTEAFF.

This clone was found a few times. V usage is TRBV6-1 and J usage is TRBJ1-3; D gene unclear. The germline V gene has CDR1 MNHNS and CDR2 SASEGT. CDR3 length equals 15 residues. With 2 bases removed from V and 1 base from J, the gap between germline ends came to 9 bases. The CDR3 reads CASSELVGSGNTIYF. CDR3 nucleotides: TGTGCCAGCAGTGAACTTGTTGGGTCTGGAAACACCATATATTTT.

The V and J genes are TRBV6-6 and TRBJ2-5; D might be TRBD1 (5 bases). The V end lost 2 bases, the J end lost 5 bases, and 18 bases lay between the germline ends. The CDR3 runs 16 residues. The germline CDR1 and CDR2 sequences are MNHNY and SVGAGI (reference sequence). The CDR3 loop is CASSYKSQGLRETQYF. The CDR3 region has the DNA TGTGCCAGCAGTTACAAGTCCCAGGGATTGAGGGAGACCCAGTACTTC.

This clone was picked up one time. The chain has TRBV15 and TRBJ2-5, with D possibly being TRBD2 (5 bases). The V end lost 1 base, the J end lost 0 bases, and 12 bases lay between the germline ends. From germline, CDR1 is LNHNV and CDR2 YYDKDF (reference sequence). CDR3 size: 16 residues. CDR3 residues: CATSRGAETYQETQYF. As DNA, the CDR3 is TGTGCCACCAGCAGAGGAGCGGAGACGTACCAAGAGACCCAGTACTTC.

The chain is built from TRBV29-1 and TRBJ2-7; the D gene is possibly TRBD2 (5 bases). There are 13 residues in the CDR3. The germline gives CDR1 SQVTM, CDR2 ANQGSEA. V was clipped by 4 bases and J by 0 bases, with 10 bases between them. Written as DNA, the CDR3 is TGCAGCGTTGGCTGGGAGAGCTCCTACGAGCAGTACTTC. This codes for CSVGWESSYEQYF.

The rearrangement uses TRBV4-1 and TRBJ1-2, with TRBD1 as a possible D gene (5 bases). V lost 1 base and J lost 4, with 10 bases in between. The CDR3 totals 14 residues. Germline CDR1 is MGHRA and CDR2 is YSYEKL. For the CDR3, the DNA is TGCGCCAGCAGCCAAGGGGGGGAGGGCTATGGCTACACCTTC. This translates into CASSQGGEGYGYTF.

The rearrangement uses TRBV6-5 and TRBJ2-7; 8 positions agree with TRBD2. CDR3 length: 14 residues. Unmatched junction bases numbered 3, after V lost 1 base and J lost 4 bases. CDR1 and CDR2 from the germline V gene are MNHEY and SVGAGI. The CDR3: CASSYLGLDYEQYF. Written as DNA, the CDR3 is TGTGCCAGCAGTTACTTGGGACTAGATTACGAGCAGTACTTC.

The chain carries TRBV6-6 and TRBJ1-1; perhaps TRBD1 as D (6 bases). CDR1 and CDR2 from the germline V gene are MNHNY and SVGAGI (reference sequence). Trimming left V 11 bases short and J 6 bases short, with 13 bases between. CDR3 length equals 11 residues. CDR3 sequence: CALGGGAEAFF. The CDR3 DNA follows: TGTGCCTTAGGGGGAGGCGCTGAAGCTTTCTTT.

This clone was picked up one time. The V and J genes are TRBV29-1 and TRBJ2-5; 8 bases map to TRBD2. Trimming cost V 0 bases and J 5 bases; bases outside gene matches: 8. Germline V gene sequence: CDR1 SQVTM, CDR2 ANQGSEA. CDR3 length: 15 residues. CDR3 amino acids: CSVEEPGLAGETQYF. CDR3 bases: TGCAGCGTTGAAGAACCCGGACTAGCAGGGGAGACCCAGTACTTC. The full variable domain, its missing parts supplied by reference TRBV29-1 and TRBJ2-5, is SAVISQKPSRDICQRGTSLTIQCQVDSQVTMMFWYRQQPGQSLTLIATANQGSEATYESGFVIDKFPISRPNLTFSTLTVSNMSPEDSSIYLCSVEEPGLAGETQYFGPGTRLLVL.

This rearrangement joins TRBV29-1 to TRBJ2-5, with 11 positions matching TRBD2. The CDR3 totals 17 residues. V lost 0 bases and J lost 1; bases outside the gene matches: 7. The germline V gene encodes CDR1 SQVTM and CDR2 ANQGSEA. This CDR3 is CSVEDGRLAGGQETQYF. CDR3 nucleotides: TGCAGCGTTGAAGATGGGCGGCTAGCGGGAGGCCAAGAGACCCAGTACTTC.

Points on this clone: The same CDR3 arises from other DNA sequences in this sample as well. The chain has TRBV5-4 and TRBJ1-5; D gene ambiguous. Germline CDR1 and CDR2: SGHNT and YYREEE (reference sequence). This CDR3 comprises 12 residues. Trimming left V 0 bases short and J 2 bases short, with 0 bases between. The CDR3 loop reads CASSLGNQPQHF. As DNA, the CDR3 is TGTGCCAGCAGCTTGGGCAATCAGCCCCAGCATTTT.

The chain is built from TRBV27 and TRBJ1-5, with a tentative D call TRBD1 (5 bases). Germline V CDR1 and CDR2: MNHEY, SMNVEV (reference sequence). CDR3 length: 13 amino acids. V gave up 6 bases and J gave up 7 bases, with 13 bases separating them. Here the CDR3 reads CASRPGPLQPQHF. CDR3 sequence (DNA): TGTGCCAGCAGACCAGGGCCGTTGCAGCCCCAGCATTTT.

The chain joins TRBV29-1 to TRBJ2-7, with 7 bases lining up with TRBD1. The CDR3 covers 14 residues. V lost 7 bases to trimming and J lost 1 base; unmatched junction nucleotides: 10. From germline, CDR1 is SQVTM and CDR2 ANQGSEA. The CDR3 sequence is CSAIQGLESYEQYF. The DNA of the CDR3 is TGCAGCGCCATACAGGGGTTGGAGTCCTACGAGCAGTACTTC.

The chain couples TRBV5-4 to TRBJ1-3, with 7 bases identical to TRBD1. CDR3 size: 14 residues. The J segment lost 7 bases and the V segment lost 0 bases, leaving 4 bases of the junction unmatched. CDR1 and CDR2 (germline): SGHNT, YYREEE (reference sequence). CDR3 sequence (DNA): TGTGCCAGCAGCTTGGGACAGGGAGGGAACACCATATATTTT. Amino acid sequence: CASSLGQGGNTIYF.

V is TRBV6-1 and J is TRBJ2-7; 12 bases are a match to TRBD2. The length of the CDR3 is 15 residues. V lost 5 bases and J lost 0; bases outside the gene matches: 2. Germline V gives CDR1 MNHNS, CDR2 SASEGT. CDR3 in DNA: TGTGCCAGCAGTAAGACTAGCGGGAGCTCCTACGAGCAGTACTTC. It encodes CASSKTSGSSYEQYF.

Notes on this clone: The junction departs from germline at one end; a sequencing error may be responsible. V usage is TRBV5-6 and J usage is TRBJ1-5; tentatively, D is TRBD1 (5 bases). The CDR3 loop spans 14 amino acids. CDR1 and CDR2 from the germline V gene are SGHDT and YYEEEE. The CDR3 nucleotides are TGTGCCCGCAGCTTGGGGGGGGGCAATCAGCCCCAGCATTTT. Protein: CARSLGGGNQPQHF.

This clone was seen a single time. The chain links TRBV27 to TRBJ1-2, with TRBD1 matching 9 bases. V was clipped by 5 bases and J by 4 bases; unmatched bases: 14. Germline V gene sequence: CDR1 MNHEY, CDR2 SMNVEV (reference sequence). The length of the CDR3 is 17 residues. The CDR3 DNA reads TGTGCCAGCAGTCCTCTCACCGGGACAGGGTCGAGCTATGGCTACACCTTC. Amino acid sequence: CASSPLTGTGSSYGYTF.

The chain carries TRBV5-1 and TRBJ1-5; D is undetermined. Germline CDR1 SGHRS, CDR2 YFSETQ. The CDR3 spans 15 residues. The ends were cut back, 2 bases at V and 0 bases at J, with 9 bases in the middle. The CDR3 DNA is TGCGCCAGCAGCTTATCCGGCGATAGCAATCAGCCCCAGCATTTT. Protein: CASSLSGDSNQPQHF. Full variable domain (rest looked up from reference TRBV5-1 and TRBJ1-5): KAGVTQTPRYLIKTRGQQVTLSCSPISGHRSVSWYQQTPGQGLQFLFEYFSETQRNKGNFPGRFSGRQFSNSRSEMNVSTLELGDSALYLCASSLSGDSNQPQHFGDGTRLSIL.

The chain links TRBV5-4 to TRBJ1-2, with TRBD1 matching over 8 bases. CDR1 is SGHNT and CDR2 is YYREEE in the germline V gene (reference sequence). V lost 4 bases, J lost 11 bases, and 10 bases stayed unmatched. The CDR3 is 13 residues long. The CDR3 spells CASSQGTGGWYTF. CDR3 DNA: TGTGCCAGCAGCCAGGGGACAGGAGGGTGGTACACCTTC.

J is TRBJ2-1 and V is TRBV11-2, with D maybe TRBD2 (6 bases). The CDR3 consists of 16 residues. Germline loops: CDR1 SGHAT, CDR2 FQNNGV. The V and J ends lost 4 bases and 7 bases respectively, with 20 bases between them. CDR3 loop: CASSSLLSGLYNEQFF. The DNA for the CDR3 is TGTGCCAGCAGCTCCCTTTTAAGCGGGCTCTATAATGAGCAGTTCTTC.

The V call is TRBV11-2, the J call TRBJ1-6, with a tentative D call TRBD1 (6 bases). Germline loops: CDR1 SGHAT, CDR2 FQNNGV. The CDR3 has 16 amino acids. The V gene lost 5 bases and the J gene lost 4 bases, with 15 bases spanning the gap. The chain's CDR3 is CASSPGGARYNSPLHF. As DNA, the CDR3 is TGTGCCAGCAGCCCTGGGGGGGCCCGGTATAATTCACCCCTCCACTTT.

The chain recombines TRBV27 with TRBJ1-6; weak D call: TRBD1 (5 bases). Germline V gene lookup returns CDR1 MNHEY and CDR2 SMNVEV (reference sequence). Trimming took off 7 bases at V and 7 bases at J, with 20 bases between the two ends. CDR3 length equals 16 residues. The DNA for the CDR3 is TGTGCCAGCATCGGAACGGGGGGTCCGAGAAATTCACCCCTCCACTTT. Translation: CASIGTGGPRNSPLHF.

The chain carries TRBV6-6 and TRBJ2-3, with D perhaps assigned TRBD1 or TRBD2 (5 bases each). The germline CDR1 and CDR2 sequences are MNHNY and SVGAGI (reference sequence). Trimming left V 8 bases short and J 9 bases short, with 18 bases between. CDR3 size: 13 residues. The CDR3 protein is CASRAGAGLTQYF. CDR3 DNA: TGTGCCAGCCGGGCCGGGGCGGGCTTGACGCAGTATTTT.

DNA of the CDR3: TGCGCCAGCAGCCAAGATGGAGGGGCAGATACGCAGTATTTT. Translation gives CASSQDGGADTQYF. This chain joins TRBV4-1 and TRBJ2-3; possibly TRBD2 for D (6 bases). Trimming pared 0 bases from V and 4 bases from J, leaving 8 bases between. This CDR3 is 14 amino acids long. Germline assignment: CDR1 MGHRA and CDR2 YSYEKL.